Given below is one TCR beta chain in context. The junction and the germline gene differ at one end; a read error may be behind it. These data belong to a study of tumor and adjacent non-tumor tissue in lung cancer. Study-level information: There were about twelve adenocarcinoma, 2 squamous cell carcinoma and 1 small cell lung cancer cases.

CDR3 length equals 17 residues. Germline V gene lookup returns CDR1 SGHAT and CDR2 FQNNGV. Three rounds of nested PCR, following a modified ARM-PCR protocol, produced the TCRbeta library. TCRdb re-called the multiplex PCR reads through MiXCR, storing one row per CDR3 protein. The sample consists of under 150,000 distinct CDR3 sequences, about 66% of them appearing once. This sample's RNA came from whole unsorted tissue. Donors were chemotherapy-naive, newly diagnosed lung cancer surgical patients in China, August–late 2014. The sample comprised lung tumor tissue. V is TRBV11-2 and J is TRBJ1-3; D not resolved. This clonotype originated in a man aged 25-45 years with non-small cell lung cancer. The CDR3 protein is CASSLDRNRVDGNIIYF. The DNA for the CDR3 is TGTGCCAGCAGCTTAGATCGAAATCGGGTTGATGGAAACATCATATATTTT.